The rows below give T cell receptor beta chains drawn from one sample of a study of OX40 agonist ivuxolimab in advanced cancers. Method: immunoSEQ multiplex PCR; TCRdb's copy keeps in-frame clones and lacks some. The sample includes under 40,000 clones, 90% to 95% seen only once; the top ten take about 4.3%. The sequenced sample was CD4+ or CD8+ T cells sorted from blood, obtained in a trial of the OX40 agonist ivuxolimab. Every receptor here comes from an adult with an advanced solid tumor such as melanoma, head and neck, liver or kidney cancer. The CDR3 runs from the conserved cysteine through the conserved F or W. The order of the fields is CDR3 protein, CDR3 DNA, CDR3 length, clone size, J gene, D gene, V gene. A D gene is named only where the DNA matches it firmly. The listing skips clone size in some rows; elsewhere it reads once, few, many or a size class.

CASSYTGDHEQYF,TGTGCCAGCTCCTATACAGGGGACCACGAGCAGTACTTC,13,.,TRBJ2-7,TRBD1,TRBV18
CASSFLTGVTEAFF,TGTGCCAGCAGTTTCCTGACAGGGGTGACTGAAGCTTTCTTT,14,.,TRBJ1-1,TRBD1,TRBV27
CASSLSTSYGNTIYF,TGTGCCAGCAGTTTATCGACTAGTTACGGAAACACCATATATTTT,15,.,TRBJ1-3,.,TRBV27
CASRAGLAVSYEQYF,TGTGCCAGCAGAGCTGGACTAGCGGTTTCCTACGAGCAGTACTTC,15,medium-sized,TRBJ2-7,TRBD2,TRBV7-8
CASSGEGTSGGTGELFF,TGTGCCAGCAGCGGAGAAGGGACTAGCGGGGGTACCGGGGAGCTGTTTTTT,17,.,TRBJ2-2,TRBD2,TRBV13
CATSRGAGYNQPQHF,TGTGCCACCAGCAGAGGGGCAGGGTACAATCAGCCCCAGCATTTT,15,.,TRBJ1-5,.,TRBV15
CASRATPADTGELFF,TGTGCCAGCAGAGCTACCCCCGCGGACACCGGGGAGCTGTTTTTT,15,.,TRBJ2-2,.,TRBV7-3
CASSYSGGGPRNEQFF,TGTGCCAGCAGTTACTCGGGCGGAGGACCCCGCAATGAGCAGTTCTTC,16,.,TRBJ2-1,.,TRBV6-5
CASSSLLIGSPLHF,TGTGCCAGCAGTTCGCTACTGATCGGTTCACCCCTCCACTTT,14,.,TRBJ1-6,.,TRBV27
CASSVEGQGGGYTF,TGTGCCAGCAGCGTAGAAGGGCAGGGAGGAGGCTACACCTTC,14,.,TRBJ1-2,.,TRBV9
CASSFSGAPSRYNEQFF,TGTGCCAGCAGCTTTTCGGGGGCCCCGAGCCGATACAATGAGCAGTTCTTC,17,.,TRBJ2-1,.,TRBV7-6
CASSRSYEQYF,TGTGCCAGCAGTCGGTCCTACGAGCAGTACTTC,11,.,TRBJ2-7,.,TRBV6-6
CASSIAGSSYNEQFF,TGTGCCAGTAGTATCGCGGGGAGCTCCTACAATGAGCAGTTCTTC,15,.,TRBJ2-1,.,TRBV19
CASSILPGREMNTEAFF,TGTGCCAGTAGTATTTTGCCAGGACGGGAGATGAACACTGAAGCTTTCTTT,17,once,TRBJ1-1,.,TRBV19
CASRDRDRGQISTDTQYF,TGCGCCAGCAGGGACCGGGACAGGGGACAGATTAGCACAGATACGCAGTATTTT,18,.,TRBJ2-3,TRBD1,TRBV4-1
CASREGQGGETQYF,TGTGCCAGCAGAGAAGGACAGGGTGGCGAGACCCAGTACTTC,14,.,TRBJ2-5,TRBD1,TRBV27
CASSVGLASSTDTQYF,TGTGCCAGCAGCGTTGGACTAGCGTCTAGCACAGATACGCAGTATTTT,16,.,TRBJ2-3,TRBD2,TRBV11-3
CASSYSRHGNTGELFF,TGTGCCAGCAGTTACTCTCGACACGGGAACACCGGGGAGCTGTTTTTT,16,.,TRBJ2-2,.,TRBV6-5
CASSGEGTLQETQYF,TGTGCCAGCAGCGGAGAGGGGACACTCCAAGAGACCCAGTACTTC,15,.,TRBJ2-5,.,TRBV7-8
CASSPEPSSGNTIYF,TGCGCCAGCAGCCCTGAGCCGAGCTCTGGAAACACCATATATTTT,15,.,TRBJ1-3,.,TRBV5-1
CASTRDRPNQPQHF,TGTGCCAGCACCAGGGACAGACCAAATCAGCCCCAGCATTTT,14,.,TRBJ1-5,TRBD1,TRBV28
CASSQFNRMGEAFF,TGCGCCAGCAGCCAATTTAACAGGATGGGAGAAGCTTTCTTT,14,.,TRBJ1-1,.,TRBV4-3
CASTLRGPLNTEAFF,TGCGCCAGCACCCTCCGTGGCCCCTTGAACACTGAAGCTTTCTTT,15,.,TRBJ1-1,.,TRBV5-1
CASSGQGPDEQFF,TGTGCCAGCAGTGGTCAGGGTCCCGATGAGCAGTTCTTC,13,.,TRBJ2-1,.,TRBV2